These 31 T cell receptor beta chains were sequenced from one sample in a study of cytomegalovirus exposure and HLA in healthy donors (dated by TCRdb to 2015 to 2018). The receptor library was made with the immunoSEQ multiplex PCR assay. The multiplex PCR relied on a mix of 60 forward primers for TCR Vbeta segments and 13 reverse primers for TCR Jbeta segments. The clones in this table, taken by TCRdb from immuneACCESS, are in-frame only. Not every clone is retained; where verified, under half of the shortfall comes from an unresolved V gene, and the cause of the rest is unknown. For this sample there are some 150,000 clones; about four fifths appear just once. Approximately 1.1% of the sample goes to the ten largest clones. Sequencing input: PBMCs. These receptors originate from a male donor in good health and CMV-seronegative.

This chain connects TRBV7-9 to TRBJ2-3; D perhaps matches TRBD1 (5 bases). Per germline, CDR1 SEHNR and CDR2 FQNEAQ (reference sequence). With 4 bases removed from V and 3 bases from J, the gap between germline ends came to 8 bases. The length of the CDR3 is 13 residues. The CDR3 sequence: CASSSRATDTQYF. Written as DNA, the CDR3 is TGTGCCAGCAGCTCCAGGGCAACAGATACGCAGTATTTT.

The chain employs TRBV19 and TRBJ2-3; perhaps TRBD2 as D (6 bases). This CDR3 comprises 15 residues. Germline CDR1 reads LNHDA; CDR2 reads SQIVND (reference sequence). The germline V and J ends were trimmed by 6 bases and 2 bases, with 15 bases remaining between them. The CDR3 coding sequence is TGTGCCAGTAGGGGGCGGGGATCCTACACAGATACGCAGTATTTT. Encoded protein: CASRGRGSYTDTQYF.

This rearrangement joins TRBV2 to TRBJ2-7, with D possibly TRBD1 on 7 matching bases. V was clipped by 0 bases and J by 3 bases, with 12 bases between them. This CDR3 comprises 15 residues. Germline V gene data show CDR1 as SNHLY and CDR2 as FYNNEI. CDR3 loop: CASSEARGQLYEQYF. In DNA, the CDR3 is TGTGCCAGCAGTGAAGCGCGGGGACAGCTCTACGAGCAGTACTTC.

In this sample, this clone turned up once. The rearrangement links TRBV27 to TRBJ2-3; 7 nucleotides agree with TRBD1. This CDR3 region has 15 residues. The germline gives CDR1 MNHEY, CDR2 SMNVEV (reference sequence). V was clipped by 6 bases and J by 6 bases; unmatched bases: 12. The CDR3 loop reads CASSPPARGPDTQYF. The CDR3 bases are TGTGCCAGCAGCCCCCCGGCGAGGGGGCCGGATACGCAGTATTTT.

This clone was counted between two and nine times. The chain couples TRBV5-6 to TRBJ1-1; D is ambiguous. The CDR3 length is 11 residues. Looked up from germline, CDR1 is SGHDT and CDR2 is YYEEEE. Trimming cost V 0 bases and J 8 bases, with 5 bases left between them. The CDR3 spells CASSLVSEAFF. The CDR3 DNA follows: TGTGCCAGCAGCTTGGTCTCCGAAGCTTTCTTT.

V usage is TRBV13 and J usage is TRBJ2-3, with TRBD1 as a possible D gene (5 bases). Per germline, CDR1 PRHDT and CDR2 FYEKMQ (reference sequence). The CDR3 runs 17 residues. V was pared by 7 bases and J by 7 bases, with 27 bases between. The CDR3 loop is CASTLRSRQPDVNTQYF. As DNA, the CDR3 is TGTGCCAGCACCCTCAGGAGCCGACAGCCCGACGTCAATACGCAGTATTTT.

V gene TRBV4-3 combines with J gene TRBJ2-6; tentatively, D is TRBD1 (5 bases). Germline V gives CDR1 LGHNA, CDR2 YSLEER. The CDR3 sequence is 18 residues long. Trimming stripped 0 bases from V and 0 bases from J, with 12 bases between. CDR3 loop: CASSQETAHSSGANVLTF. DNA of the CDR3: TGCGCCAGCAGCCAAGAGACAGCCCATAGCTCTGGGGCCAACGTCCTGACTTTC.

The V and J genes are TRBV11-2 and TRBJ2-5; 13 nucleotides match TRBD2. CDR1 and CDR2 from the germline V gene are SGHAT and FQNNGV. This CDR3 is built from 16 residues. The V gene end was trimmed by 1 base and the J gene end by 1 base; junction bases not matched to a gene: 0. For the CDR3, the DNA is TGTGCCAGCAGCTTAGGACTAGCGGGGGGCCAAGAGACCCAGTACTTC. Encoded protein: CASSLGLAGGQETQYF.

The V call is TRBV5-1, the J call TRBJ2-5; maybe TRBD2 (6 bases). The J call may not be correct, given that the DNA end is closer to TRBJ2-7. This CDR3 comprises 12 residues. The germline V gene has CDR1 SGHRS and CDR2 YFSETQ. Here the CDR3 DNA reads TGCGCCAGCAGCTCCGGGACTTACGAGCAGTACTTC. This sequence encodes CASSSGTYEQYF.

V and J are TRBV7-9 and TRBJ2-5; tentatively, D is TRBD1 (6 bases). Germline lookup yields CDR1 SEHNR and CDR2 FQNEAQ (reference sequence). The CDR3 contains 13 residues. The V and J ends lost 8 bases and 5 bases respectively, with 15 bases between them. Here the CDR3 DNA reads TGTGCCAGCGGGGGCTGGGCTCTGGAGACCCAGTACTTC. As protein: CASGGWALETQYF.

This clone appeared a single time. The rearrangement uses TRBV6-6 and TRBJ1-4, with 7 bases that match TRBD1. Germline V gene sequence: CDR1 MNHNY, CDR2 SVGAGI (reference sequence). The V and J ends lost 7 bases and 0 bases, in that order; junction bases with no gene match: 8. The CDR3 covers 16 residues. CDR3 coding DNA: TGTGCCAGCATTGGGACAGCTACTGCAACTAATGAAAAACTGTTTTTT. This translates into CASIGTATATNEKLFF.

V gene TRBV7-8 combines with J gene TRBJ2-7; 8 positions agree with TRBD1. Unmatched junction bases numbered 10, after V lost 5 bases and J lost 4 bases. CDR1 and CDR2 from the germline V gene are SGHVS and FQNEAQ. CDR3 length equals 15 residues. The CDR3 DNA reads TGTGCCAGCAGCCCCCAGGGGGCCTTCTTTTACGAGCAGTACTTC. Its translation is CASSPQGAFFYEQYF. Full variable domain (missing parts from reference TRBV7-8 and TRBJ2-7): GAGVSQSPRYKVAKRGQDVALRCDPISGHVSLFWYQQALGQGPEFLTYFQNEAQLDKSGLPSDRFFAERPEGSVSTLKIQRTQQEDSAVYLCASSPQGAFFYEQYFGPGTRLTVT.

The chain joins TRBV5-5 to TRBJ2-1, with TRBD2 as a possible D gene (7 bases). The CDR3 contains 15 residues. The V gene's germline CDR1 is SGHKS and CDR2 YYEKEE (reference sequence). With 0 bases removed from V and 4 bases from J, the gap between germline ends came to 11 bases. The CDR3, as DNA: TGTGCCAGCAGCTTGGAGGCGGGGGCATACAATGAGCAGTTCTTC. Translated: CASSLEAGAYNEQFF.

This clone was counted a single time. V is TRBV6-1 and J is TRBJ2-5, with TRBD2 matching over 9 bases. The CDR3 loop spans 14 amino acids. CDR1 MNHNS and CDR2 SASEGT come from the germline V gene. V shed 9 bases, J shed 5 bases, and the junction held 10 bases outside the gene matches. As DNA, the CDR3 is TGTGCCAGTGGGCGGGGGGGCCGGGGGGAGACCCAGTACTTC. It translates to CASGRGGRGETQYF.

The rearrangement joins TRBV7-2 to TRBJ2-3; D is possibly TRBD1 (6 bases). The V and J ends lost 5 bases and 2 bases respectively, with 17 bases between them. The CDR3 is 16 amino acids. Germline V CDR1 and CDR2: SGHTA, FQGNSA. The CDR3 region has the DNA TGTGCCAGCAGCCCTCGATGGGGGCGGAACACAGATACGCAGTATTTT. This codes for CASSPRWGRNTDTQYF. Full variable domain (rest looked up from reference TRBV7-2 and TRBJ2-3): GAGVSQSPSNKVTEKGKDVELRCDPISGHTALYWYRQSLGQGLEFLIYFQGNSAPDKSGLPSDRFSAERTGGSVSTLTIQRTQQEDSAVYLCASSPRWGRNTDTQYFGPGTRLTVL.

The chain employs TRBV2 and TRBJ1-6; D uncertain. The V end lost 3 bases, the J end lost 7 bases, and 7 bases lay between the germline ends. CDR3 length: 13 amino acids. CDR1 is SNHLY and CDR2 is FYNNEI in the germline V gene. The CDR3 loop is CASSEVRNSPLHF. The DNA of the CDR3 is TGTGCCAGCAGTGAGGTCAGGAATTCACCCCTCCACTTT.

This sequence joins TRBV18 and TRBJ2-7, with D possibly TRBD2 on 6 matching bases. Per germline, CDR1 KGHSH and CDR2 LQKENI. The CDR3 runs 16 residues. The V end was cut by 1 base, the J end by 1 base, with 14 bases between. CDR3 protein: CASSPLTRGRSYEQYF. CDR3 DNA: TGTGCCAGCTCACCACTTACGCGGGGTCGGTCCTACGAGCAGTACTTC. The entire variable domain, with the rest obtained from reference TRBV18 and TRBJ2-7, is as follows: NAGVMQNPRHLVRRRGQEARLRCSPMKGHSHVYWYRQLPEEGLKFMVYLQKENIIDESGMPKERFSAEFPKEGPSILRIQQVVRGDSAAYFCASSPLTRGRSYEQYFGPGTRLTVT.

Worth noting for this clone: One junction end disagrees with the germline gene, perhaps due to a read error. This chain uses TRBV7-9 with TRBJ1-4; D is perhaps TRBD1 (6 bases). The CDR3 extends over 14 amino acids. Germline CDR1 reads SEHNR; CDR2 reads FQNEAQ (reference sequence). CDR3 bases: TGTTCCAGCAGCTTGGGACATCTGGATGAAAAACTGTTTTTT. Its translation: CSSSLGHLDEKLFF.

This chain connects TRBV29-1 to TRBJ1-1; no clear D gene. The germline gives CDR1 SQVTM, CDR2 ANQGSEA. V gave up 2 bases and J gave up 2 bases, with 3 bases separating them. This CDR3 contains 11 residues. The CDR3 sequence: CSVESNTEAFF. CDR3 bases: TGCAGCGTTGAATCAAACACTGAAGCTTTCTTT.

This clone has just a few counts. This rearrangement joins TRBV6-5 to TRBJ1-1, with a possible D match to TRBD1 (5 bases). V lost 7 bases, J lost 1 base, and 13 bases lay in between. This CDR3 has 14 residues. Germline CDR1 reads MNHEY; CDR2 reads SVGAGI. CDR3 sequence reads: CASNTGGSNTEAFF. The CDR3 bases are TGTGCCAGCAATACGGGGGGGTCGAACACTGAAGCTTTCTTT.

This clone has a single count. V and J are TRBV27 and TRBJ2-7; 9 bases fit TRBD1. Germline V CDR1 and CDR2: MNHEY, SMNVEV (reference sequence). The CDR3 is 14 residues long. Unmatched junction bases numbered 5, after V lost 5 bases and J lost 3 bases. The CDR3 here is CASSGLDRGYEQYF. DNA of the CDR3: TGTGCCAGCAGTGGCTTGGACAGGGGCTACGAGCAGTACTTC.

The rearrangement joins TRBV6-5 to TRBJ1-5; D possibly corresponds to TRBD1 (5 bases). Per the germline V gene, CDR1 is MNHEY and CDR2 is SVGAGI. V lost 4 bases and J 4 bases, leaving 11 bases between the germline ends. CDR3 length: 14 residues. CDR3 loop: CASSSRQSNQPQHF. The DNA for the CDR3 is TGTGCCAGCAGTTCCCGACAGTCAAATCAGCCCCAGCATTTT.

To note about this clone: Other DNA sequences from this sample encode an identical CDR3 as well. V and J are TRBV5-1 and TRBJ2-3; D is unresolved. CDR3 length: 13 amino acids. Germline V gene sequence: CDR1 SGHRS, CDR2 YFSETQ. The V end lost 7 bases, the J end lost 3 bases, and 12 bases lay between the germline ends. Here the CDR3 DNA reads TGCGCCAGCTCCTTGGCCGGGACAGATACGCAGTATTTT. Its translation is CASSLAGTDTQYF.

The CDR3, as DNA: TGTGCCAGCAGCGAGGGGGAGGGGTGGGAGCAGTACTTC. It yields the protein CASSEGEGWEQYF. The chain combines TRBV9 with TRBJ2-7, with D tentatively TRBD2 (7 bases). The CDR3 spans 13 residues. Per germline, CDR1 SGDLS and CDR2 YYNGEE. Deletions cut 3 bases from V and 7 bases from J, with 14 bases between. Supplemented by reference TRBV9 and TRBJ2-7, the full variable domain reads DSGVTQTPKHLITATGQRVTLRCSPRSGDLSVYWYQQSLDQGLQFLIQYYNGEERAKGNILERFSAQQFPDLHSELNLSSLELGDSALYFCASSEGEGWEQYFGPGTRLTVT.

The chain couples TRBV27 to TRBJ2-4, with TRBD2 matching over 10 bases. The CDR3 runs to 15 residues. V was clipped by 5 bases and J by 7 bases; unmatched bases: 8. Germline CDR1 reads MNHEY; CDR2 reads SMNVEV (reference sequence). The CDR3 protein is CASSPISGGMNIQYF. DNA of the CDR3: TGTGCCAGCAGTCCCATTAGCGGGGGGATGAACATTCAGTACTTC.

This clone appeared a few times. One junction end disagrees with the germline gene, perhaps due to a read error. The gene calls are TRBV7-7 and TRBJ2-7; D might be TRBD1 (6 bases). The CDR3 covers 17 residues. CDR1 SSHAT and CDR2 FNYEAQ come from the germline V gene (reference sequence). The CDR3 spells CASSPKDSPTVDYEQYF. CDR3 nucleotide sequence: TGTGCTAGCAGCCCAAAGGACAGTCCAACCGTCGACTACGAGCAGTACTTC.

The chain couples TRBV9 to TRBJ1-2; 7 nucleotides agree with TRBD1. This CDR3 has 13 residues. J was trimmed by 4 bases and V by 6 bases; bases with no gene match: 6. Per the germline V gene, CDR1 is SGDLS and CDR2 is YYNGEE. The CDR3 here is CASTGGLSYGYTF. CDR3 sequence (DNA): TGTGCCAGCACAGGGGGGCTTAGCTATGGCTACACCTTC.

The chain is built from TRBV11-2 and TRBJ2-1; 9 bases line up with TRBD2. The CDR3 loop spans 16 amino acids. CDR1 is SGHAT and CDR2 is FQNNGV in the germline V gene. The ends lost 4 bases at V and 8 bases at J; junction bases unmatched: 12. The CDR3 sequence: CASSSTSGQQVDEQFF. In DNA form, the CDR3 reads TGTGCCAGCAGCTCGACTAGCGGCCAGCAAGTGGATGAGCAGTTCTTC.

The chain uses TRBV9 and TRBJ1-6; D unresolved. This CDR3 region has 14 residues. CDR1 and CDR2 from the germline V gene are SGDLS and YYNGEE. Trimming shortened V by 0 bases and J by 7 bases, and 8 bases separated the two germline ends. The CDR3 region has the DNA TGTGCCAGCAGCGTAGGGGGAGGAAATTCACCCCTCCACTTT. Protein sequence: CASSVGGGNSPLHF.

The V gene is TRBV29-1, the J gene TRBJ2-7, with 9 bases matching TRBD1. The ends lost 5 bases at V and 7 bases at J; junction bases unmatched: 9. From germline, CDR1 is SQVTM and CDR2 ANQGSEA. This CDR3 region has 13 residues. The CDR3 DNA follows: TGCAGCGTTAAAAACAGGGGGCCGGAGGAGCAGTACTTC. Translated, it gives CSVKNRGPEEQYF.

This chain links TRBV10-1 with TRBJ2-3, with D unresolved. V was shortened by 2 bases and J by 6 bases, with 9 bases between the two germline ends. Per the germline V gene, CDR1 is WNHNN and CDR2 is SYGVQD (reference sequence). The CDR3 loop spans 13 amino acids. Here the CDR3 reads CASSETYWDTQYF. The CDR3 DNA follows: TGCGCCAGCAGTGAGACTTACTGGGATACGCAGTATTTT.